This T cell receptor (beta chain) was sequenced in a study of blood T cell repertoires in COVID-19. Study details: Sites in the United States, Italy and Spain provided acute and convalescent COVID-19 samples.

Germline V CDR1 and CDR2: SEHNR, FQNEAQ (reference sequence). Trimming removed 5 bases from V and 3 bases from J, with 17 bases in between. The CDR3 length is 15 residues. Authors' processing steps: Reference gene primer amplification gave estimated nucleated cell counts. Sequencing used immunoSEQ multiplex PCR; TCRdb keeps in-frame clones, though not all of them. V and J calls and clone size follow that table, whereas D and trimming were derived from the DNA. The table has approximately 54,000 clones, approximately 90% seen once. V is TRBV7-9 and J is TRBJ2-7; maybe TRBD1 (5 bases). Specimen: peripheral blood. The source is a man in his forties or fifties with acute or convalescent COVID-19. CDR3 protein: CASSDNTGRDYEQYF. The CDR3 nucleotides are TGTGCCAGCAGCGACAACACAGGACGAGACTACGAGCAGTACTTC.